The 19 T cell receptor beta chains in this list originate from one sample, sequenced in a study of cytomegalovirus exposure and HLA in healthy donors. Researchers ran the PCR with 60 Vbeta and 13 Jbeta primers. Libraries were prepared by immunoSEQ multiplex PCR; TCRdb keeps only in-frame clonotypes and omits some of them. The repertoire includes more than 110,000 clones, roughly 80% of them detected once, and approximately 0.9% sits in the top ten. The source material was PBMCs. All receptors derive from a man between 18 and 29 years old in good health and CMV-seronegative.

This clone was seen only once. This chain uses TRBV11-2 with TRBJ2-5; D might be TRBD1 (5 bases). This CDR3 comprises 15 residues. Germline V gene data show CDR1 as SGHAT and CDR2 as FQNNGV. Between the trimmed V and J ends, which lost 3 bases and 1 base, there was a span of 12 bases. CDR3: CASSLGQQLQETQYF. Here the CDR3 DNA reads TGTGCCAGCAGCTTGGGGCAGCAGCTCCAAGAGACCCAGTACTTC.

This clone was counted a single time. The chain links TRBV7-8 to TRBJ1-1; possible D gene TRBD1, 6 bases. The V gene lost 4 bases and the J gene lost 2 bases, with 14 bases spanning the gap. This CDR3 comprises 15 residues. The germline CDR1 and CDR2 sequences are SGHVS and FQNEAQ. CDR3 in DNA: TGTGCCAGCAGCTACCAGACAGGAGTTAACACTGAAGCTTTCTTT. It translates to CASSYQTGVNTEAFF.

A single count supports this clone. The chain is built from TRBV19 and TRBJ1-2, with D unclear. The CDR3 has 16 amino acids. The V end lost 4 bases, the J end lost 4 bases, and 19 bases lay between the germline ends. Per germline, CDR1 LNHDA and CDR2 SQIVND (reference sequence). CDR3 sequence: CASSTKPRLPTYGYTF. Written as DNA, the CDR3 is TGTGCCAGTAGTACGAAACCACGACTGCCGACCTATGGCTACACCTTC. Full variable domain (rest looked up from reference TRBV19 and TRBJ1-2): DGGITQSPKYLFRKEGQNVTLSCEQNLNHDAMYWYRQDPGQGLRLIYYSQIVNDFQKGDIAEGYSVSREKKESFPLTVTSAQKNPTAFYLCASSTKPRLPTYGYTFGSGTRLTVV.

This sequence joins TRBV4-3 and TRBJ1-2; D not certain. Germline assignment: CDR1 LGHNA and CDR2 YSLEER. This CDR3 region has 16 residues. V was trimmed by 1 base and J by 4 bases, leaving 16 bases between them. The CDR3 DNA follows: TGCGCCAGCAGCCAAGCAGAGTGGGTTACGGGCTATGGCTACACCTTC. Translation: CASSQAEWVTGYGYTF.

The chain carries TRBV30 and TRBJ2-3; D is perhaps TRBD2 (6 bases). The CDR3 consists of 18 residues. The germline gives CDR1 GTSNPN, CDR2 SVGIG (reference sequence). V lost 1 base, J lost 3 bases, and 23 bases lay in between. CDR3 nucleotides: TGTGCCTGGAGTGGAGGCCCGGGACTCCAGTTGGGTACAGATACGCAGTATTTT. This codes for CAWSGGPGLQLGTDTQYF.

The genes are TRBV7-8 and TRBJ1-2, with a possible D match to TRBD1 (6 bases). V dropped 5 bases and J dropped 6 bases, with 10 bases sitting between them. Germline V gene sequence: CDR1 SGHVS, CDR2 FQNEAQ. This CDR3 is built from 12 residues. CDR3 DNA: TGTGCCAGCAGCGACACAGGGAATGGCTACACCTTC. Protein: CASSDTGNGYTF.

This clone was found once. This rearrangement joins TRBV18 to TRBJ1-5; 10 nucleotides agree with TRBD1. With V trimmed by 6 bases and J by 2 bases, 4 bases remained unmatched. This CDR3 region has 15 residues. The germline V gene has CDR1 KGHSH and CDR2 LQKENI. CDR3 bases: TGTGCCAGCTCCCTCGGGACAGGGGGCAATCAGCCCCAGCATTTT. This gives the protein CASSLGTGGNQPQHF. The variable domain in full, with the rest retrieved from reference TRBV18 and TRBJ1-5, is NAGVMQNPRHLVRRRGQEARLRCSPMKGHSHVYWYRQLPEEGLKFMVYLQKENIIDESGMPKERFSAEFPKEGPSILRIQQVVRGDSAAYFCASSLGTGGNQPQHFGDGTRLSIL.

The chain carries TRBV19 and TRBJ2-3, with TRBD1 matching 9 bases. The germline gives CDR1 LNHDA, CDR2 SQIVND (reference sequence). Germline trimming cut 4 bases from V and 4 bases from J; bases unmatched to any gene: 6. CDR3 length equals 15 residues. CDR3 sequence: CASSRDRALSDTQYF. The CDR3 bases are TGTGCCAGTAGTAGGGACAGGGCTTTGTCAGATACGCAGTATTTT.

The rearrangement joins TRBV7-2 to TRBJ1-2; D gene ambiguous. The CDR3 contains 17 residues. V lost 0 bases to trimming and J lost 7 bases, with 21 bases between them. Germline assignment: CDR1 SGHTA and CDR2 FQGNSA. This CDR3 is CASSLAGRGTGSAGYTF. In DNA, the CDR3 is TGTGCCAGCAGCTTAGCGGGTCGGGGAACTGGAAGTGCTGGCTACACCTTC.

The chain recombines TRBV12-5 with TRBJ1-2, with D perhaps TRBD1 (6 bases). V was pared by 3 bases and J by 6 bases, with 8 bases between. Germline V gene lookup returns CDR1 LGHNT and CDR2 FRNRAP. The length of the CDR3 is 12 residues. The CDR3, as DNA: TGTGCTAGTGGTTTACGGACAGATGGCTACACCTTC. Translation: CASGLRTDGYTF.

The CDR3 DNA reads as TGTGCCAGCAGCCCCCCCAGGGGGGAAGCCTATGGCTACACCTTC. Protein: CASSPPRGEAYGYTF. This sequence joins TRBV7-9 and TRBJ1-2, with 7 positions matching TRBD1. The CDR3 loop spans 15 amino acids. V gave up 5 bases and J gave up 4 bases; unmatched junction bases: 10. Looked up from germline, CDR1 is SEHNR and CDR2 is FQNEAQ (reference sequence).

The chain combines TRBV7-8 with TRBJ1-5; TRBD1 agrees at 12 bases. The V and J ends lost 3 bases and 5 bases, in that order; junction bases with no gene match: 17. The germline gives CDR1 SGHVS, CDR2 FQNEAQ. The CDR3 runs 20 residues. The chain's CDR3 is CASSFLIADGTGGFHQPQHF. The CDR3 DNA sequence: TGTGCCAGCAGCTTCTTAATCGCCGATGGGACAGGGGGCTTCCATCAGCCCCAGCATTTT.

The J gene is TRBJ1-1, the V gene TRBV7-9, with a tentative D call TRBD1 (6 bases). Germline V gene lookup returns CDR1 SEHNR and CDR2 FQNEAQ (reference sequence). There are 13 residues in the CDR3. V was pared by 5 bases and J by 2 bases, with 9 bases between. CDR3 sequence reads: CASSPDSNTEAFF. For the CDR3, the DNA is TGTGCCAGCAGCCCGGACAGTAACACTGAAGCTTTCTTT.

This chain links TRBV10-1 with TRBJ2-5, with 11 bases matching TRBD1. The J call is in doubt because the DNA end fits TRBJ2-7 better. The CDR3 totals 16 residues. Germline V gives CDR1 WNHNN, CDR2 SYGVQD (reference sequence). CDR3 sequence (DNA): TGCGCCAGCAGTGACCAATGGACAGGGGGCGGCTACGAGCAGTACTTC. Its protein is CASSDQWTGGGYEQYF.

The chain links TRBV7-8 to TRBJ1-2; D is perhaps TRBD1 (6 bases). V dropped 5 bases and J dropped 2 bases, with 15 bases sitting between them. This CDR3 contains 15 residues. Germline CDR1 SGHVS, CDR2 FQNEAQ. CDR3 sequence reads: CASSPLGGANYGYTF. The CDR3, as DNA: TGTGCCAGCAGCCCCCTAGGGGGTGCGAACTATGGCTACACCTTC.

The J gene is TRBJ1-5, the V gene TRBV6-6; unclear D gene. V lost 2 bases to trimming and J lost 7 bases, with 12 bases between them. Germline-derived CDR1 and CDR2 are MNHNY and SVGAGI (reference sequence). The CDR3 sequence is 14 residues long. DNA of the CDR3: TGTGCCAGCAGTTACGGCGGAATTGGGCAGCCCCAGCATTTT. The encoded protein is CASSYGGIGQPQHF.

The rearrangement uses TRBV11-2 and TRBJ1-4, with D tentatively TRBD1 (6 bases). The CDR3 spans 15 residues. V lost 5 bases to trimming and J lost 5 bases, with 15 bases between them. Looked up from germline, CDR1 is SGHAT and CDR2 is FQNNGV. Here the CDR3 reads CASSIRGTENEKLFF. The CDR3 bases are TGTGCCAGCAGCATAAGGGGGACGGAAAATGAAAAACTGTTTTTT.

Here the CDR3 reads CASSSNRVRLELAKNIQYF. CDR3 nucleotide sequence: TGTGCCAGCAGCTCTAACAGGGTTAGGCTTGAACTAGCCAAAAACATTCAGTACTTC. The chain recombines TRBV5-6 with TRBJ2-4, with D tentatively TRBD1 (6 bases). Trimming left V 3 bases short and J 0 bases short, with 22 bases between. The CDR3 has 19 amino acids. CDR1 is SGHDT, CDR2 YYEEEE, per germline. Together with reference TRBV5-6 and TRBJ2-4, the CDR3 gives the full variable domain: DAGVTQSPTHLIKTRGQQVTLRCSPKSGHDTVSWYQQALGQGPQFIFQYYEEEERQRGNFPDRFSGHQFPNYSSELNVNALLLGDSALYLCASSSNRVRLELAKNIQYFGAGTRLSVL.

This clone was found once. V is TRBV27 and J is TRBJ2-1; the match to TRBD2 covers 8 bases. The CDR3 is made up of 15 amino acids. Germline values: CDR1 MNHEY, CDR2 SMNVEV (reference sequence). Trimming took 7 bases from V and 2 from J; bases not matched to a gene: 7. The CDR3 region has the DNA TGTGCCAGCACGGTTCCGGGGGGGACCTACAATGAGCAGTTCTTC. This sequence encodes CASTVPGGTYNEQFF.